One and the same sample provided the 16 T cell receptor beta chains below, sequenced in a study of blood T cell repertoires in COVID-19. Repertoires were generated with immunoSEQ multiplex PCR, while TCRdb's copy carries only in-frame clones and drops some. Among some 290,000 clones, roughly nine tenths were seen once, and the ten largest hold 3.9%. Sequenced material: PBMCs or T cells enriched from blood (not recorded which). These receptors all stem from a woman under 40 who had been exposed to COVID-19.

V is TRBV7-8 and J is TRBJ1-3; no definite D call. V was clipped by 3 bases and J by 0 bases, with 15 bases between them. From germline, CDR1 is SGHVS and CDR2 FQNEAQ. This CDR3 contains 17 residues. This CDR3 is CASSFLDAGASGNTIYF. Here the CDR3 DNA reads TGTGCCAGCAGCTTCTTAGACGCGGGAGCCTCTGGAAACACCATATATTTT.

In nucleotides, the CDR3 is TGTGCCAGCAGCCAAGATACAGGGAACTATGGCTACACCTTC. Amino acid sequence: CASSQDTGNYGYTF. This chain connects TRBV11-2 to TRBJ1-2, with a weak D call TRBD1 (6 bases). The V and J ends lost 5 bases and 2 bases respectively, with 12 bases between them. This CDR3 region has 14 residues. Germline CDR1 reads SGHAT; CDR2 reads FQNNGV.

The chain joins TRBV21-1 to TRBJ2-7; the listed D gene, TRBD1, was not tested against the DNA. TRBV21-1 is a recognized pseudogene. The CDR3 sequence is 15 residues long. CDR3 region: CASSKIRQGAYEQYF. The DNA of the CDR3 is TGTGCCAGCAGCAAAATAAGACAGGGGGCATACGAGCAGTACTTC.

The genes are TRBV11-2 and TRBJ2-2; D possibly corresponds to TRBD1 (5 bases). The germline V gene encodes CDR1 SGHAT and CDR2 FQNNGV. Trimming took off 4 bases at V and 7 bases at J, with 16 bases between the two ends. This CDR3 has 15 residues. The CDR3 nucleotides read TGTGCCAGCAGCTCCCCATCAGGGTTTGTCGGGGAGCTGTTTTTT. Protein product: CASSSPSGFVGELFF.

V usage is TRBV6-5 and J usage is TRBJ1-5; tentative D call: TRBD1 (5 bases). The CDR3 extends over 15 amino acids. CDR1 is MNHEY, CDR2 SVGAGI, per germline. Between the trimmed V and J ends, which lost 5 bases and 0 bases, there was a span of 11 bases. CDR3 sequence (DNA): TGTGCCAGCAGTCTCGTCAGGGTTAGCAATCAGCCCCAGCATTTT. It codes for CASSLVRVSNQPQHF.

A remark on this clone: Sequence at one end of the junction differs from germline and may be a read error. This rearrangement joins TRBV7-9 to TRBJ1-3; TRBD1 matches at 9 bases. In germline, CDR1 is SEHNR, CDR2 FQNEAQ (reference sequence). This CDR3 has 12 residues. The CDR3 bases are TGTGCCAGCAGTCAAACCGGGACAGGGAGGGATTTT. It specifies CASSQTGTGRDF.

The chain couples TRBV7-9 to TRBJ2-5; D remains ambiguous. This CDR3 spans 13 amino acids. CDR1 and CDR2 (germline): SEHNR, FQNEAQ (reference sequence). Trimming removed 2 bases from V and 1 base from J, with 5 bases in between. The CDR3 DNA sequence: TGTGCCAGCAGCTTACAGGTCCAAGAGACCCAGTACTTC. This sequence encodes CASSLQVQETQYF.

The rearrangement uses TRBV27 and TRBJ2-7, with D possibly TRBD1 on 6 matching bases. V was clipped by 4 bases and J by 11 bases, with 18 bases between them. Germline-derived CDR1 and CDR2 are MNHEY and SMNVEV (reference sequence). The CDR3 is 13 residues long. For the CDR3, the DNA is TGTGCCAGCAGTTCTGGGAACAGGGCATTTGAGTACTTC. This encodes CASSSGNRAFEYF.

V usage is TRBV7-6 and J usage is TRBJ2-3, with a possible D match to TRBD1 (5 bases). V lost 5 bases and J 1 base, leaving 10 bases between the germline ends. Per germline, CDR1 SGHVS and CDR2 FNYEAQ. This CDR3 is 14 amino acids long. The CDR3 loop is CASSRRERTDTQYF. The CDR3 coding sequence is TGTGCCAGCAGCCGCAGGGAACGCACAGATACGCAGTATTTT. Drawing the rest from reference TRBV7-6 and TRBJ2-3, the complete variable domain is GAGVSQSPRYKVTKRGQDVALRCDPISGHVSLYWYRQALGQGPEFLTYFNYEAQQDKSGLPNDRFSAERPEGSISTLTIQRTEQRDSAMYRCASSRRERTDTQYFGPGTRLTVL.

V usage is TRBV19 and J usage is TRBJ2-3; 12 positions agree with TRBD2. After removal of 4 bases from V and 4 bases from J, the junction contained 3 bases not matched to a gene. CDR1 and CDR2 (germline): LNHDA, SQIVND (reference sequence). The CDR3 is 15 amino acids. The CDR3 region is CASSTLAGGSDTQYF. Here the CDR3 DNA reads TGTGCCAGTAGTACACTAGCGGGGGGTTCAGATACGCAGTATTTT.

The rearrangement links TRBV30 to TRBJ1-2, with 8 bases matching TRBD1. The V gene end was trimmed by 8 bases and the J gene end by 8 bases; junction bases not matched to a gene: 16. The CDR3 has 14 residues. Germline CDR1 is GTSNPN and CDR2 is SVGIG (reference sequence). The CDR3 sequence is CARRASGQGGGYTF. As DNA, the CDR3 is TGTGCCAGACGGGCGTCCGGACAGGGCGGCGGCTACACCTTC. Full variable domain (outside the CDR3, taken from reference TRBV30 and TRBJ1-2): SQTIHQWPATLVQPVGSPLSLECTVEGTSNPNLYWYRQAAGRGLQLLFYSVGIGQISSEVPQNLSASRPQDRQFILSSKKLLLSDSGFYLCARRASGQGGGYTFGSGTRLTVV.

V usage is TRBV5-4 and J usage is TRBJ1-1, with a weak D call TRBD1 (6 bases). The CDR3 is 15 residues long. Per the germline V gene, CDR1 is SGHNT and CDR2 is YYREEE (reference sequence). Between the trimmed V and J ends, which lost 0 bases and 5 bases, there was a span of 14 bases. DNA of the CDR3: TGTGCCAGCAGCTTGGAAACAGGGAAGTCTACTGAAGCTTTCTTT. Amino acid sequence: CASSLETGKSTEAFF.

V and J are TRBV7-2 and TRBJ1-5, with 10 bases fitting TRBD1. From germline, CDR1 is SGHTA and CDR2 FQGNSA. The V and J ends lost 5 bases and 5 bases, in that order; junction bases with no gene match: 3. The CDR3 length is 14 residues. The CDR3 nucleotides read TGTGCCAGCAGCCCGGGACAGGGGTATCAGCCCCAGCATTTT. This sequence encodes CASSPGQGYQPQHF.

CDR3 coding DNA: TGTGCCAGTAGTATAGCGGCGGGGGAATCCTACGAGCAGTACTTC. It encodes CASSIAAGESYEQYF. The chain employs TRBV19 and TRBJ2-7; TRBD2 matches at 7 bases. CDR3 length: 15 amino acids. Trimming cost V 1 base and J 1 base; bases outside gene matches: 4. CDR1 and CDR2 from the germline V gene are LNHDA and SQIVND (reference sequence). The entire variable domain, with the rest obtained from reference TRBV19 and TRBJ2-7, is as follows: DGGITQSPKYLFRKEGQNVTLSCEQNLNHDAMYWYRQDPGQGLRLIYYSQIVNDFQKGDIAEGYSVSREKKESFPLTVTSAQKNPTAFYLCASSIAAGESYEQYFGPGTRLTVT.

In this sample, this clone turned up once. The chain couples TRBV23-1 to TRBJ1-3; D is unresolved. TRBV23-1 is placed among ORFs of uncertain function. CDR3 size: 14 residues. With 3 bases removed from V and 3 bases from J, the gap between germline ends came to 9 bases. CDR3 in amino acids: CASSHQVVGNTIYF. CDR3 nucleotides: TGCGCCAGCAGTCACCAGGTGGTTGGAAACACCATATATTTT.

The J gene is TRBJ2-7, the V gene TRBV19, with a weak D call TRBD1 (6 bases). V shed 5 bases and J shed 0 bases, with 11 bases lying between them. The germline V gene encodes CDR1 LNHDA and CDR2 SQIVND (reference sequence). This CDR3 is built from 14 residues. This CDR3 is CASSARGLSYEQYF. In DNA, the CDR3 is TGTGCCAGTAGTGCCAGGGGCCTCTCCTACGAGCAGTACTTC.